These T cell receptor beta chains were read from a single sample in a study of blood T cell repertoires in COVID-19. The data were produced by immunoSEQ multiplex PCR, yet TCRdb's version contains in-frame clones alone and is incomplete. The sample contains 400,000 to 450,000 clones, 75% to 90% of which appear only once. Sequenced material: peripheral blood. These TCRs come from a woman in her 30s with active or convalescent COVID-19. The CDR3 runs from the conserved cysteine through the conserved F or W. D genes are given only for firm matches. Clone size is stated in some rows and not others, as once, few, many or a class when expanded.

TRBD1,TRBV29-1,TRBJ2-2,NA,TGCAGCGTTACCACGACAGGGACCGGGGAGCTGTTTTTT,CSVTTTGTGELFF
TRBD2,TRBV3-1/TRBV3-2,TRBJ2-1,once,TGTGCCAGCAGCCAAGATGTACTAGCGGCCTACAATGAGCAGTTCTTC,CASSQDVLAAYNEQFF
NA,TRBV7-2,TRBJ1-2,once,TGTGCCAGCAGCTTAGCGGCCGGGAATGGCTACACCTTC,CASSLAAGNGYTF
TRBD2,TRBV4-1,TRBJ2-7,once,TGCGCCAGCAGCCAAGAGGTAGCGGGGGACTCCGAGCAGTACTTC,CASSQEVAGDSEQYF
TRBD1,TRBV18,TRBJ1-1,NA,TGTGCCAGCTCAGCAGCCGGGACAGGGTCCCCTGAAGCTTTCTTT,CASSAAGTGSPEAFF
NA,TRBV18,TRBJ2-7,NA,TGTGCCAGCTCACCAAAGGGAGACCCCCGGGAGCAGTACTTC,CASSPKGDPREQYF
TRBD1,TRBV7-9,TRBJ1-2,NA,TGTGCCAGCAGCTTGGCAGGGGGCGAAGGCTACACCTTC,CASSLAGGEGYTF
NA,TRBV2,TRBJ2-3,few,TGTGCCAGCATGAGGCAATTCACAGATACGCAGTATTTT,CASMRQFTDTQYF
NA,TRBV6-1,TRBJ1-2,NA,TGTGCCAGCAGTGAAGCTCCCCGGGGGGGAGGCTATGGCTACACCTTC,CASSEAPRGGGYGYTF
NA,TRBV14,TRBJ1-1,NA,TGTGCCAGCAGCCAAGGCATGGCCACTGAAGCTTTCTTT,CASSQGMATEAFF
TRBD1,TRBV11-3,TRBJ1-3,once,TGTGCCAGCAGCGACGGGACAGGCTCTGGAAACACCATATATTTT,CASSDGTGSGNTIYF
TRBD2,TRBV10-3,TRBJ2-5,once,TGTGCCATCAGCCGAGGACTAGCGGGAGCAGAGACCCAGTACTTC,CAISRGLAGAETQYF
TRBD1,TRBV5-1,TRBJ2-4,NA,TGCGCCAGCAGCTGGAGTAGACAGGGGGCCATTAACATTCAGTACTTC,CASSWSRQGAINIQYF
NA,TRBV7-8,TRBJ1-2,NA,TGTGCCAGCAGCCAACGCATAACAGGGAATGGTGGCTACACCTTC,CASSQRITGNGGYTF
NA,TRBV15,TRBJ2-2,NA,TGTGCCACCAGCAGAGATGGGGCAGGGGTACTACGCGCGAACACCGGGGAGCTGTTTTTT,CATSRDGAGVLRANTGELFF
TRBD1,TRBV5-5,TRBJ1-2,NA,TGTGCCAGCAGCCTCGGGACAGCCACTAACTATGGCTACACCTTC,CASSLGTATNYGYTF
TRBD1,TRBV10-2,TRBJ1-1,once,TGCGCCAGCGAGGATACAGGGGAGACCACTGAAGCTTTCTTT,CASEDTGETTEAFF
NA,TRBV18,TRBJ2-7,NA,TGTGCCAGCTCACCACTTCCGGGACAATCCTACGAGCAGTACTTC,CASSPLPGQSYEQYF
NA,TRBV4-1,TRBJ1-5,NA,TGCGCCAGCAGCCAAGGAGGAGGGGATCAGCCCCAGCATTTT,CASSQGGGDQPQHF
NA,TRBV11-2,TRBJ1-1,NA,TGTGCCAGCAGCTTTCCGGGTCCGAACACTGAAGCTTTCTTT,CASSFPGPNTEAFF
TRBD1,TRBV19,TRBJ1-6,once,TGTGCCAGTATGCCGGACAGGGGATCGGGCTCACCCCTCCACTTT,CASMPDRGSGSPLHF
NA,TRBV6-4,TRBJ1-6,few,TGTGCCAGCAGTGACACAGGGATTAATTCACCCCTCCACTTT,CASSDTGINSPLHF
NA,TRBV14,TRBJ2-5,NA,TGTGCCAGCAGCCAAGGACGGAACGGGGAGACCCAGTACTTC,CASSQGRNGETQYF
TRBD2,TRBV6-2/TRBV6-3,TRBJ2-3,once,TGTGCCAGCAGTTACTTGAGTCCGGGACTAGCGGGGGTACGGGATACGCAGTATTTT,CASSYLSPGLAGVRDTQYF
NA,TRBV6-1,TRBJ1-5,NA,TGTGCCAGCAGTGATATACTGGGGGGTCAGCCCCAGCATTTT,CASSDILGGQPQHF
TRBD2,TRBV10-1,TRBJ2-1,NA,TGCGCCAGCAGAAAGACTAGCGAAGCCTACAATGAGCAGTTCTTC,CASRKTSEAYNEQFF
TRBD1,TRBV27,TRBJ1-3,NA,TGTGCCAGCTGGACAGGGGACTCTGGAAACACCATATATTTT,CASWTGDSGNTIYF
NA,TRBV6-5,TRBJ2-7,NA,TGTGCCAGCACCGAGTCAGGGGCCCACGAGCAGTACTTC,CASTESGAHEQYF
TRBD1,TRBV15,TRBJ1-5,NA,TGTGCCACCAGCAGAAGTGGACAGGGGGCCCAGCCCCAGCATTTT,CATSRSGQGAQPQHF
NA,TRBV19,TRBJ1-3,NA,TGTGCCAGTACAACGGAGAGAGCCTCTGGAAACACCATATATTTT,CASTTERASGNTIYF
TRBD2,TRBV4-1,TRBJ2-1,NA,TGCGCCAGCAGCCAAAAGCACCCCGGGACTAGAGGCCTGGGTGAGCAGTTCTTC,CASSQKHPGTRGLGEQFF
NA,TRBV2,TRBJ1-1,NA,TGTGCCAGCAGTGTAGAGACAGCTAACACTGAAGCTTTCTTT,CASSVETANTEAFF
NA,TRBV19,TRBJ1-5,NA,TGTGCCAGTAGTACTGACGGGAGTTATAGCAATCAGCCCCAGCATTTT,CASSTDGSYSNQPQHF
NA,TRBV7-9,TRBJ2-3,NA,TGTGCCAGCAGCCAAACTCGCTATATCACAGATACGCAGTATTTT,CASSQTRYITDTQYF
TRBD2,TRBV6-5,TRBJ2-3,NA,TGTGCCAGCAGTTACCTTAGTCTAGCGGGCACAGATACGCAGTATTTT,CASSYLSLAGTDTQYF
NA,TRBV4-1,TRBJ1-4,NA,TGCGCCAGCAGCCAAGATCCCAGGGGTGATGAAAAACTGTTTTTT,CASSQDPRGDEKLFF
NA,TRBV5-1,TRBJ1-1,NA,TGCGCCAGCAGCTTGGTCTCGGACAGCCTTATGAACACTGAAGCTTTCTTT,CASSLVSDSLMNTEAFF
TRBD1,TRBV27,TRBJ1-1,few,TGTGCCAGCAGTTTATCGGGGACAGCCCCCACTGAAGCTTTCTTT,CASSLSGTAPTEAFF
NA,TRBV10-3,TRBJ2-2,NA,TGTGCCATAGGGGCCCAGGAAGGCACCGGGGAGCTGTTTTTT,CAIGAQEGTGELFF
NA,TRBV9,TRBJ1-3,NA,TGTGCCAGCAGCGTCCAATCGAGGGGAAACACCATATATTTT,CASSVQSRGNTIYF
NA,TRBV5-5,TRBJ2-2,NA,TGTGCCAGCAGCCGAACTCTCGCGGGGCGGGAGAACACCGGGGAGCTGTTTTTT,CASSRTLAGRENTGELFF
TRBD1,TRBV6-1,TRBJ2-1,once,TGTGCCAGCAGTGAACCCCGGGACAGTTTCAATGAGCAGTTCTTC,CASSEPRDSFNEQFF
NA,TRBV24-1,TRBJ2-1,NA,TGTGCCACCAGTGATTTTCCGGGTCGGCAGTTCTTC,CATSDFPGRQFF
TRBD2,TRBV7-2,TRBJ2-1,NA,TGTGCCAGCAGCCATTACGCCCTCGGACTAGCAATCAATGAGCAGTTCTTC,CASSHYALGLAINEQFF
NA,TRBV30,TRBJ1-6,NA,TGTGCCTGGAGGAGTACTCTCAATTCACCCCTCCACTTT,CAWRSTLNSPLHF
NA,TRBV11-2,TRBJ2-7,NA,TGTGCCAGCAGCAATTTAGCGGAGACCCCCTACGAGCAGTACTTC,CASSNLAETPYEQYF